This T cell receptor beta chain was profiled in a study of blood T cell repertoires in COVID-19. Overall study context: Samples came from the United States, Italy and Spain, spanning acute and convalescent COVID-19. PBMCs, B-cell-depleted T cells, or T cells were the source of the cDNA or gDNA that made up the material.

The germline CDR1 and CDR2 sequences are PRHDT and FYEKMQ (reference sequence). V lost 2 bases and J lost 4; bases outside the gene matches: 12. The CDR3 sequence is 18 residues long. Per the study methods: From reference gene primer amplification, estimates of nucleated cell counts were derived. Method: immunoSEQ multiplex PCR; TCRdb's copy keeps in-frame clones and lacks some. V and J calls and clone size are those listed in that table; D and trimming were worked out from the DNA. The table includes about 290,000 clones, roughly 89% detected once. Material: peripheral blood. The chain combines TRBV13 with TRBJ2-1, with TRBD2 identical over 9 bases. The receptor's source is a woman in her thirties or forties who had recovered from COVID-19. In DNA form, the CDR3 reads TGTGCCAGCAGCTTACCCCCGCCGCGGGAGGGATTTTACAATGAGCAGTTCTTC. Its translation: CASSLPPPREGFYNEQFF.